The clone carrying this T cell receptor beta chain was seen a single time. Its target is unknown. Patients had chemo-refractory metastatic non-small-cell lung cancer and received focal radiation plus CTLA-4 blockade that used ipilimumab. Clones were read by immunoSEQ multiplex PCR, and TCRdb kept only the in-frame ones, dropping some. The sample contains 80,000 to 100,000 clones, just over 85% of which appear only once. This CDR3 has 15 residues. Per germline, CDR1 SGHTA and CDR2 FQGNSA. V lost 1 base, J lost 4 bases, and 3 bases stayed unmatched. These data are taken from a study of radiotherapy plus CTLA-4 blockade in lung cancer. Study-wide background: There were objective responses in roughly 18% of patients, and 31% had disease control. Study conclusions and caveats: Response was reportedly best predicted by early blood T cell clone dynamics, with interferon-beta. The study found tumor-derived TCR clones expanded in blood after radiotherapy plus ipilimumab.

This chain joins TRBV7-2 and TRBJ1-3; 8 positions agree with TRBD1. The sequencing here drew on peripheral blood, taken from a patient treated with radiotherapy plus ipilimumab. This sequence was found in a human donor with non-small cell lung cancer that progressed on radiotherapy plus ipilimumab. Here the CDR3 DNA reads TGTGCCAGCAGCTTAGGCCCAGGGGGCGGAAACACCATATATTTT. This translates into CASSLGPGGGNTIYF.